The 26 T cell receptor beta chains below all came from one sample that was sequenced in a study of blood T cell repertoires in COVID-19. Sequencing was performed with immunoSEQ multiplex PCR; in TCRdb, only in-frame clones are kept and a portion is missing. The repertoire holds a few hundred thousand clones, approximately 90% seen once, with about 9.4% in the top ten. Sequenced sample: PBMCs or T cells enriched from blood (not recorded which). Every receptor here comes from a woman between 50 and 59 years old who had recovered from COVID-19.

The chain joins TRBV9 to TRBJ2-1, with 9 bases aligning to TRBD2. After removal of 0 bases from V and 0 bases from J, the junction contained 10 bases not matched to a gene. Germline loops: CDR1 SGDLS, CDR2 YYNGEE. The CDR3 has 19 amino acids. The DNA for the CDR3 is TGTGCCAGCAGCGTAGCTAGGGCGGGGGGGAAAAGCTCCTACAATGAGCAGTTCTTC. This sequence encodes CASSVARAGGKSSYNEQFF.

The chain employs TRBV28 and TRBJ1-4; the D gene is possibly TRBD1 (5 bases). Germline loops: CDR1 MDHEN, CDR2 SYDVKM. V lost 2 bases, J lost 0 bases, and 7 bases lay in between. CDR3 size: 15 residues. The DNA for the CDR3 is TGTGCCAGCAGTTTAGTGGGGCCAACTAATGAAAAACTGTTTTTT. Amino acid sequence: CASSLVGPTNEKLFF.

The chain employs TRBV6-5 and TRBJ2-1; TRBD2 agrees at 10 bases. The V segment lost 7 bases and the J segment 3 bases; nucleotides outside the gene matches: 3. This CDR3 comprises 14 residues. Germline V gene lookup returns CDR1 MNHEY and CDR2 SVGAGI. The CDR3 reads CASTTSGNYNEQFF. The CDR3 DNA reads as TGTGCCAGCACTACTAGCGGGAACTACAATGAGCAGTTCTTC.

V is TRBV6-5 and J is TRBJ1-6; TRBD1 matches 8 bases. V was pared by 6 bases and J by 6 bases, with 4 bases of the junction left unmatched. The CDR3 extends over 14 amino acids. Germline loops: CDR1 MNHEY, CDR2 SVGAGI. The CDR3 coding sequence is TGTGCCAGCAGACCGCAGGGGGCTAATTCACCCCTCCACTTT. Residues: CASRPQGANSPLHF.

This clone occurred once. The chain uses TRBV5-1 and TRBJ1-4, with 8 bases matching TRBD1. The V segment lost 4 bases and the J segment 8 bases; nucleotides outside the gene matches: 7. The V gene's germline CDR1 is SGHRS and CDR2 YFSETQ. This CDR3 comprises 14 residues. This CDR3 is CASSRQGMGEKLFF. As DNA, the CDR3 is TGCGCCAGCAGCCGACAGGGGATGGGAGAAAAACTGTTTTTT.

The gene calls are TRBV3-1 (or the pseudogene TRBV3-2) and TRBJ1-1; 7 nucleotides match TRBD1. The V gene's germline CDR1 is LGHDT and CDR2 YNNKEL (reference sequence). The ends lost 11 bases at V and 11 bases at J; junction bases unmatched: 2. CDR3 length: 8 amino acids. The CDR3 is CAQGVAFF. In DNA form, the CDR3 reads TGTGCCCAGGGGGTGGCTTTCTTT.

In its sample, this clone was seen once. The CDR3, as DNA: TGTGCCAGCAGCTTAGACGGGACTGCTAGCTCCTACAATGAGCAGTTCTTC. Translation gives CASSLDGTASSYNEQFF. The chain links TRBV7-8 to TRBJ2-1; D is perhaps TRBD2 (6 bases). V shed 1 base and J shed 0 bases, with 13 bases lying between them. The CDR3 contains 17 residues. Germline CDR1 is SGHVS and CDR2 is FQNEAQ.

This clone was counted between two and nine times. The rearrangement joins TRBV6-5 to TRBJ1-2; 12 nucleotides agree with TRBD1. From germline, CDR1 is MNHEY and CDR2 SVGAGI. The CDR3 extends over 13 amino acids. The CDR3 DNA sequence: TGTGCTGTCCGGGACAGGGGGCGAGATGGCTACACCTTC. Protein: CAVRDRGRDGYTF.

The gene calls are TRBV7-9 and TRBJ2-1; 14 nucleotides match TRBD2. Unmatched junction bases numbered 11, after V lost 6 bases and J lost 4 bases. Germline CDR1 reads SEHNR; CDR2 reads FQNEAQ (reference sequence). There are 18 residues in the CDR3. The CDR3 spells CASSLGTSGGPVYNEQFF. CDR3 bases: TGTGCCAGCAGTTTGGGGACTAGCGGGGGCCCAGTTTACAATGAGCAGTTCTTC.

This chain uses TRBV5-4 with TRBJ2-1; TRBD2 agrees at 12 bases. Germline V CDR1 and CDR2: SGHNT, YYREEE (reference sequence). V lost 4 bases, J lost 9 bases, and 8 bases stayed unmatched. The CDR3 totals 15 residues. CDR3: CASSLGTSGLGEQFF. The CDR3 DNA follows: TGTGCCAGCAGCCTGGGGACTAGCGGGTTGGGTGAGCAGTTCTTC.

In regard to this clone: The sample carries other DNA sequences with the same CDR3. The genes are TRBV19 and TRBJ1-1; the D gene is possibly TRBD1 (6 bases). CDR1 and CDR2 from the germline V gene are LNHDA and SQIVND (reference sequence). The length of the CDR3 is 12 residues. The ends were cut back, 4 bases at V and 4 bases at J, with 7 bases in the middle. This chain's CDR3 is CASSTRGTEAFF. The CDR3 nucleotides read TGTGCCAGTAGTACCAGGGGCACTGAAGCTTTCTTT.

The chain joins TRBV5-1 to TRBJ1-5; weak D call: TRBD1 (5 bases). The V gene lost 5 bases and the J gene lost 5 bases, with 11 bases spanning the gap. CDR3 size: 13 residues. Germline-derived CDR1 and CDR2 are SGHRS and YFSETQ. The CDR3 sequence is CASRGGADQPQHF. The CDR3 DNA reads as TGCGCCAGCAGAGGAGGGGCCGATCAGCCCCAGCATTTT. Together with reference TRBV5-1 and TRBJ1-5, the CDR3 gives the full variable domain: KAGVTQTPRYLIKTRGQQVTLSCSPISGHRSVSWYQQTPGQGLQFLFEYFSETQRNKGNFPGRFSGRQFSNSRSEMNVSTLELGDSALYLCASRGGADQPQHFGDGTRLSIL.

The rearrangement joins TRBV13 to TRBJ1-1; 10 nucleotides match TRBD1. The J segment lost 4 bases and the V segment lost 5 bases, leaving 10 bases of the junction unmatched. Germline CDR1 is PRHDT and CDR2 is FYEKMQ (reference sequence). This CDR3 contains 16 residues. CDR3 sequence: CASSPRQGARVTEAFF. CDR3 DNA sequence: TGTGCCAGCAGCCCTCGACAGGGGGCAAGGGTCACTGAAGCTTTCTTT.

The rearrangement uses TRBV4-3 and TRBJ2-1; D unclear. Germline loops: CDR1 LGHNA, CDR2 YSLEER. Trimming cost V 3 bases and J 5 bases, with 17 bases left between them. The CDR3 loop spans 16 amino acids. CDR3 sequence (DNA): TGCGCCAGCAGCCAGAAACAGCCTGGCCGAAACAATGAGCAGTTCTTC. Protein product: CASSQKQPGRNNEQFF.

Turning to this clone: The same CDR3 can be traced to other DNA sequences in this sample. CDR3 residues: CASSQGTANYGYTF. For the CDR3, the DNA is TGTGCCAGCAGCCAAGGGACAGCGAACTATGGCTACACCTTC. The chain uses TRBV28 and TRBJ1-2, with TRBD1 identical over 7 bases. Germline CDR1 and CDR2: MDHEN and SYDVKM. J was trimmed by 2 bases and V by 6 bases; bases with no gene match: 6. The CDR3 has 14 residues.

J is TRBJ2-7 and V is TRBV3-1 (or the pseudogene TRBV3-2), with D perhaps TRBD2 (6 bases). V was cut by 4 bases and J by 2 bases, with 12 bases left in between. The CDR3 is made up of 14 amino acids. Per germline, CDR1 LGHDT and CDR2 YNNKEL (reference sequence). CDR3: CASSRPGLPYEQYF. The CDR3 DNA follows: TGTGCCAGCAGCCGGCCGGGACTCCCCTACGAGCAGTACTTC.

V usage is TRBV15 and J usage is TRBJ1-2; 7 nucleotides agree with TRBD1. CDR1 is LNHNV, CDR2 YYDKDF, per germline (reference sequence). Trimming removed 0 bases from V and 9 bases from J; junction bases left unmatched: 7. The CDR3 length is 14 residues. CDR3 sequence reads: CATSRDAGGYRYTF. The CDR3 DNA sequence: TGTGCCACCAGCAGAGATGCAGGGGGATATCGCTACACCTTC.

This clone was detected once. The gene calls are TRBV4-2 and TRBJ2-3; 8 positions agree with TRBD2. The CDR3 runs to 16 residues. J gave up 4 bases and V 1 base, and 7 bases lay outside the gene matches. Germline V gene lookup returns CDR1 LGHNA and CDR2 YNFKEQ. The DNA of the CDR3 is TGTGCCAGCAGCCAAGGGGGGGGACTAGAGGCAGATACGCAGTATTTT. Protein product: CASSQGGGLEADTQYF.

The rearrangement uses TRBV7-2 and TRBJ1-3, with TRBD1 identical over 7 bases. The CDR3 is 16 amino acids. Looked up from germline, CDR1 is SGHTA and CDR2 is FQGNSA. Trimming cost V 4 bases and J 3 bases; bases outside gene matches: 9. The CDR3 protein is CASSSTTGRNGNTIYF. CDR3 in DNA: TGTGCCAGCAGCTCCACGACAGGGAGGAATGGAAACACCATATATTTT. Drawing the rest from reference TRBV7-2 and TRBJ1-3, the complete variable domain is GAGVSQSPSNKVTEKGKDVELRCDPISGHTALYWYRQSLGQGLEFLIYFQGNSAPDKSGLPSDRFSAERTGGSVSTLTIQRTQQEDSAVYLCASSSTTGRNGNTIYFGEGSWLTVV.

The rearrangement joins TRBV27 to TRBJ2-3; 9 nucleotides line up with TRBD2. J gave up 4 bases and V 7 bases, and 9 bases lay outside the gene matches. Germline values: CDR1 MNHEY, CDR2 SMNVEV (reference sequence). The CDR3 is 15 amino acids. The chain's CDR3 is CASIPLAGIADTQYF. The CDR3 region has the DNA TGTGCCAGCATCCCCCTAGCGGGGATAGCAGATACGCAGTATTTT.

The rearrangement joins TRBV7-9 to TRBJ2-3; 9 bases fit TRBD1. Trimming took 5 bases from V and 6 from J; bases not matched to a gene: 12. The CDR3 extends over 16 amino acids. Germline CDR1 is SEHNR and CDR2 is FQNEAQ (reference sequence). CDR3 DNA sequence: TGTGCCAGCAGCCCTAGCAGGACAGGGGCGGGGGATACGCAGTATTTT. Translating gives CASSPSRTGAGDTQYF.

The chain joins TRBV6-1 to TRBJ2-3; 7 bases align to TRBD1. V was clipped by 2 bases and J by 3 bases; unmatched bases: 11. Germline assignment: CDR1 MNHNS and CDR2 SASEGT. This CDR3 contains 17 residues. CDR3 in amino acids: CASSETRQGFFTDTQYF. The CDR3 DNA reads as TGTGCCAGCAGTGAAACCCGACAGGGATTTTTTACAGATACGCAGTATTTT.

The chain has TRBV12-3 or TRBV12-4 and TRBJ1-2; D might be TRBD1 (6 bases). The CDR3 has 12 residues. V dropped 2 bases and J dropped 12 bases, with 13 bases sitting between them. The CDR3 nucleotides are TGTGCCAGCAGTTTATCACAGGGTGCTAACACCTTC. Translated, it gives CASSLSQGANTF.

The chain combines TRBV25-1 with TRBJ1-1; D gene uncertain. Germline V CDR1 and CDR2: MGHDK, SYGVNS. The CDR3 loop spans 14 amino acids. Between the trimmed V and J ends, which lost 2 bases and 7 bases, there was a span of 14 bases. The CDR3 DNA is TGTGCCAGCAGTGAAGATCACAGAAAGTATGAAGCTTTCTTT. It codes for CASSEDHRKYEAFF.

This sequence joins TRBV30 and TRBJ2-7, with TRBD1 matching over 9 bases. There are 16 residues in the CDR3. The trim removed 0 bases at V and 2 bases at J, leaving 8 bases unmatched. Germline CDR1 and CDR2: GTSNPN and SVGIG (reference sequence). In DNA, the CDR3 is TGTGCCTGGAGTGTTTGGGGACAGGGAAAAGCCTACGAGCAGTACTTC. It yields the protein CAWSVWGQGKAYEQYF.

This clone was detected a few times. CDR3 DNA: TGTGCCAGCGCGGGACAGGGCTACTATGGCTACACCTTC. Its translation is CASAGQGYYGYTF. The V call is TRBV25-1, the J call TRBJ1-2; 9 bases line up with TRBD1. The CDR3 has 13 residues. The junction had 4 bases not matched to a gene; V was cut back by 8 bases and J by 3 bases. CDR1 and CDR2 (germline): MGHDK, SYGVNS.